A single sample gave rise to the 11 T cell receptor beta chains below, sequenced in a study of T cell responses to AZD1222 COVID-19 vaccine. Here immunoSEQ multiplex PCR was the method, and the copy in TCRdb shows in-frame clones only, minus some. The sample records 100,000 to 150,000 clones, about 82% being singletons. Source: peripheral blood, taken on day 0 of AZD1222 vaccination. The source of these receptors is an adult in good health.

This clone has only one observation. CDR3 DNA sequence: TGTGCCAGCAGTTTATCCTACAGCGGCCAGTACTTC. It encodes CASSLSYSGQYF. The rearrangement joins TRBV27 to TRBJ2-4; D is possibly TRBD2 (5 bases). Germline V gene lookup returns CDR1 MNHEY and CDR2 SMNVEV (reference sequence). V lost 0 bases and J lost 13, with 10 bases in between. The CDR3 has 12 amino acids.

This chain joins TRBV7-9 and TRBJ2-5, with TRBD2 matching 8 bases. The CDR3 is 18 residues long. Trimming cost V 1 base and J 2 bases; bases outside gene matches: 12. CDR1 is SEHNR and CDR2 is FQNEAQ in the germline V gene (reference sequence). CDR3 bases: TGTGCCAGCAGCTTAGGGTACTATCAAGAGCGGGGGCAAGAGACCCAGTACTTC. Translation gives CASSLGYYQERGQETQYF.

This clone was observed once. The chain has TRBV29-1 and TRBJ1-2, with D uncertain. There are 12 residues in the CDR3. Trimming took off 1 base at V and 4 bases at J, with 7 bases between the two ends. Germline V gene data show CDR1 as SQVTM and CDR2 as ANQGSEA. CDR3 in amino acids: CSVEGRFYGYTF. The DNA of the CDR3 is TGCAGCGTTGAAGGACGGTTCTATGGCTACACCTTC.

The rearrangement links TRBV18 to TRBJ2-3; D is undetermined. V was shortened by 2 bases and J by 2 bases, with 8 bases between the two germline ends. The length of the CDR3 is 14 residues. CDR1 KGHSH and CDR2 LQKENI come from the germline V gene. Here the CDR3 reads CASSPATITDTQYF. The CDR3 DNA sequence: TGTGCCAGCTCACCAGCCACCATCACAGATACGCAGTATTTT.

The chain links TRBV10-1 to TRBJ1-6; no clear D gene. The CDR3 is 13 residues long. Germline values: CDR1 WNHNN, CDR2 SYGVQD (reference sequence). Trimming removed 6 bases at V and 7 bases at J, with 10 bases between. In DNA, the CDR3 is TGCGCCAGCAGGATGGACGGGAATTCACCCCTCCACTTT. Translating gives CASRMDGNSPLHF.

The chain employs TRBV27 and TRBJ2-1, with D unresolved. This CDR3 contains 14 residues. Trimming shortened V by 4 bases and J by 5 bases, and 12 bases separated the two germline ends. CDR1 is MNHEY, CDR2 SMNVEV, per germline (reference sequence). CDR3 in DNA: TGTGCCAGCAGTTCCTTAGACTCGAACAATGAGCAGTTCTTC. Protein: CASSSLDSNNEQFF.

This rearrangement joins TRBV2 to TRBJ2-4, with unresolved D. Trimming shortened V by 7 bases and J by 0 bases, and 10 bases separated the two germline ends. The CDR3 contains 14 residues. The germline CDR1 and CDR2 sequences are SNHLY and FYNNEI. CDR3 nucleotide sequence: TGTGCCAGCAAGTACGGATTAGCCAAAAACATTCAGTACTTC. Amino acid sequence: CASKYGLAKNIQYF.

The chain has TRBV6-5 and TRBJ1-1, with TRBD1 matching over 7 bases. The trim removed 7 bases at V and 4 bases at J, leaving 6 bases unmatched. This CDR3 is built from 13 residues. Per germline, CDR1 MNHEY and CDR2 SVGAGI. The CDR3 nucleotides read TGTGCCAGCATCACGGCAGGGGGCACTGAAGCTTTCTTT. Translating gives CASITAGGTEAFF.

The V call is TRBV19, the J call TRBJ1-2; possible D gene TRBD1, 5 bases. CDR3 length equals 13 residues. V lost 5 bases and J 2 bases, leaving 9 bases between the germline ends. The germline gives CDR1 LNHDA, CDR2 SQIVND (reference sequence). CDR3 loop: CASSLTENYGYTF. The CDR3 DNA follows: TGTGCCAGTAGTTTGACAGAGAACTATGGCTACACCTTC.

This clone is a singleton in its sample. The genes are TRBV11-3 and TRBJ2-1; D is undetermined. The CDR3 runs 12 residues. Trimming shortened V by 3 bases and J by 9 bases, and 9 bases separated the two germline ends. Germline V gene data show CDR1 as SGHNT and CDR2 as YENEEA. The CDR3 nucleotides are TGTGCCAGCAGCTTCGAGGCAGGTGAGCAGTTCTTC. This sequence encodes CASSFEAGEQFF. The full variable domain, its missing parts supplied by reference TRBV11-3 and TRBJ2-1, is EAGVVQSPRYKIIEKKQPVAFWCNPISGHNTLYWYLQNLGQGPELLIRYENEEAVDDSQLPKDRFSAERLKGVDSTLKIQPAELGDSAVYLCASSFEAGEQFFGPGTRLTVL.

The gene calls are TRBV5-6 and TRBJ2-5, with D perhaps TRBD1 (5 bases). The CDR3 has 14 amino acids. Germline loops: CDR1 SGHDT, CDR2 YYEEEE. The V gene lost 1 base and the J gene lost 2 bases, with 9 bases spanning the gap. The CDR3 loop is CASSLQGTQETQYF. Here the CDR3 DNA reads TGTGCCAGCAGCTTGCAGGGAACTCAAGAGACCCAGTACTTC.